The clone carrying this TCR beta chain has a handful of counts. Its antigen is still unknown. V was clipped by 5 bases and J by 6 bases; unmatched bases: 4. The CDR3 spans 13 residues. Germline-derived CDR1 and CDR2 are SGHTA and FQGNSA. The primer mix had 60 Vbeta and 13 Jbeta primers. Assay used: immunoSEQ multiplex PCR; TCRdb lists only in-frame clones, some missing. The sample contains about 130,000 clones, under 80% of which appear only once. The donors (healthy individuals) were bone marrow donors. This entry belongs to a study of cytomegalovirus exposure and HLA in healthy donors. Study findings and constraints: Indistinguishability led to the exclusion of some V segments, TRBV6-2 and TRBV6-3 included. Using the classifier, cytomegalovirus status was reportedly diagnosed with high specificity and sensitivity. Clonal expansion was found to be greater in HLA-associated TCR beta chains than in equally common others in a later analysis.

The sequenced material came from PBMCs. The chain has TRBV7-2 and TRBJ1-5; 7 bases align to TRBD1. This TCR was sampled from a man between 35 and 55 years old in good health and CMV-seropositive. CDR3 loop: CASSPSGGQPQHF. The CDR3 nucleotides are TGTGCCAGCAGCCCTTCAGGGGGTCAGCCCCAGCATTTT.